The 15 T cell receptor beta chains in this list originate from one sample, sequenced in a study of blood T cell repertoires in COVID-19. Using immunoSEQ multiplex PCR, the repertoire was profiled, and TCRdb retains in-frame clones only, with some absent. Of some 300,000 clones listed, around 90% are singletons. The sample comprised peripheral blood. Every receptor here comes from a man younger than 35 with active or convalescent COVID-19.

The chain has TRBV27 and TRBJ1-4; possible D gene TRBD1, 6 bases. V lost 4 bases, J lost 8 bases, and 17 bases lay in between. The CDR3 loop spans 15 amino acids. The germline gives CDR1 MNHEY, CDR2 SMNVEV (reference sequence). The CDR3 region has the DNA TGTGCCAGCAGTTCTACAGGGTCGGAGTGGGAAAAACTGTTTTTT. Translated, it gives CASSSTGSEWEKLFF. Full variable domain (outside the CDR3, taken from reference TRBV27 and TRBJ1-4): EAQVTQNPRYLITVTGKKLTVTCSQNMNHEYMSWYRQDPGLGLRQIYYSMNVEVTDKGDVPEGYKVSRKEKRNFPLILESPSPNQTSLYFCASSSTGSEWEKLFFGSGTQLSVL.

The chain joins TRBV6-5 to TRBJ1-5, with 7 bases fitting TRBD1. The length of the CDR3 is 15 residues. CDR1 and CDR2 (germline): MNHEY, SVGAGI. J was trimmed by 3 bases and V by 10 bases; bases with no gene match: 12. CDR3: CANRQGNNPNQPQHF. CDR3 sequence (DNA): TGTGCCAACCGACAGGGAAATAACCCCAATCAGCCCCAGCATTTT.

This clone appeared many times. The chain combines TRBV6-1 with TRBJ1-4; 12 nucleotides agree with TRBD1. Per germline, CDR1 MNHNS and CDR2 SASEGT. After removal of 2 bases from V and 8 bases from J, the junction contained 6 bases not matched to a gene. The CDR3 runs 16 residues. The CDR3 sequence: CASSETPGQGAEKLFF. The CDR3 DNA follows: TGTGCCAGCAGTGAAACACCGGGACAGGGGGCGGAAAAACTGTTTTTT.

This rearrangement joins TRBV19 to TRBJ1-2, with 7 nucleotides matching TRBD1. Losses at the gene ends were 5 bases for V and 4 bases for J; bases not matched to a gene: 10. The germline V gene encodes CDR1 LNHDA and CDR2 SQIVND (reference sequence). The CDR3 length is 15 residues. CDR3 sequence reads: CASSRNGQDSYGYTF. CDR3 DNA: TGTGCCAGTAGTCGAAACGGACAGGACAGCTATGGCTACACCTTC.

The DNA for the CDR3 is TGTGCCAGCAGCTTTCCGGGACAGGGTCCCGGGGAGCTGTTTTTT. Protein product: CASSFPGQGPGELFF. The chain links TRBV7-6 to TRBJ2-2, with 9 bases that match TRBD1. The V and J ends lost 3 bases and 6 bases, in that order; junction bases with no gene match: 5. Germline CDR1 is SGHVS and CDR2 is FNYEAQ. This CDR3 spans 15 amino acids.

The rearrangement uses TRBV4-3 and TRBJ2-7; TRBD1 aligns across 9 bases. CDR3 length: 17 amino acids. Germline loops: CDR1 LGHNA, CDR2 YSLEER. The ends lost 0 bases at V and 0 bases at J; junction bases unmatched: 6. DNA for the CDR3: TGCGCCAGCAGCCAAGATGGGACAGGGATGAGCTCCTACGAGCAGTACTTC. It yields the protein CASSQDGTGMSSYEQYF.

The V gene is TRBV28, the J gene TRBJ1-4, with D perhaps TRBD1 (6 bases). Germline V gives CDR1 MDHEN, CDR2 SYDVKM. The V and J ends lost 9 bases and 11 bases respectively, with 19 bases between them. This CDR3 is 13 amino acids long. The CDR3: CASSVEGHQKLFF. The CDR3 nucleotides read TGTGCCAGTTCCGTCGAGGGACATCAGAAACTGTTTTTT.

The genes are TRBV19 and TRBJ2-2; 7 bases map to TRBD2. The length of the CDR3 is 16 residues. CDR1 is LNHDA, CDR2 SQIVND, per germline (reference sequence). J gave up 2 bases and V 4 bases, and 7 bases lay outside the gene matches. This chain's CDR3 is CASSTPLADNTGELFF. DNA for the CDR3: TGTGCCAGTAGTACCCCTCTAGCGGATAACACCGGGGAGCTGTTTTTT.

V usage is TRBV18 and J usage is TRBJ2-3; 14 bases fit TRBD2. This CDR3 contains 17 residues. Trimming cost V 0 bases and J 3 bases; bases outside gene matches: 2. Per the germline V gene, CDR1 is KGHSH and CDR2 is LQKENI. DNA for the CDR3: TGTGCCAGCTCACCACCGACTAGCGGGGGGGAGACAGATACGCAGTATTTT. Translated: CASSPPTSGGETDTQYF.

The V and J genes are TRBV28 and TRBJ2-1, with D perhaps TRBD1 (6 bases). The CDR3 length is 16 residues. Trimming left V 2 bases short and J 7 bases short, with 18 bases between. Germline CDR1 is MDHEN and CDR2 is SYDVKM. The CDR3 is CASSLAGADVQNEQFF. In DNA form, the CDR3 reads TGTGCCAGCAGTTTAGCAGGGGCAGATGTGCAAAATGAGCAGTTCTTC.

This rearrangement joins TRBV19 to TRBJ1-1; TRBD1 might be the D (6 bases). The CDR3 has 14 amino acids. V was shortened by 5 bases and J by 3 bases, with 13 bases between the two germline ends. Germline lookup yields CDR1 LNHDA and CDR2 SQIVND (reference sequence). The CDR3, as DNA: TGTGCCAGTAGTTTGACAGGTGATGACACTGAAGCTTTCTTT. This translates into CASSLTGDDTEAFF.

The chain employs TRBV7-8 and TRBJ1-1; D gene uncertain. Germline CDR1 SGHVS, CDR2 FQNEAQ. This CDR3 has 15 residues. The V end lost 7 bases, the J end lost 2 bases, and 17 bases lay between the germline ends. The CDR3 DNA reads as TGTGCCAGCACCACAATTTGGGCGAGAAACACTGAAGCTTTCTTT. Translating gives CASTTIWARNTEAFF.

As for this clone: Sequence at one end of the junction differs from germline and may be a read error. The chain joins TRBV9 to TRBJ2-7; perhaps TRBD1 as D (6 bases). Germline V gene sequence: CDR1 SGDLS, CDR2 YYNGEE. This CDR3 has 13 residues. The CDR3 DNA is TGTGCCAGCAGCGTAGACAGGGCCGGTTCCCCATTCTTC. Translation: CASSVDRAGSPFF.

The chain links TRBV5-4 to TRBJ1-4, with 12 bases matching TRBD1. The CDR3 length is 16 residues. J was trimmed by 6 bases and V by 4 bases; bases with no gene match: 7. From germline, CDR1 is SGHNT and CDR2 YYREEE (reference sequence). The DNA for the CDR3 is TGTGCCAGCAGCCTTGGGACAGGGGGCCGTGATGAAAAACTGTTTTTT. Its protein product is CASSLGTGGRDEKLFF.

This clone has only one observation. The rearrangement links TRBV12-5 to TRBJ2-1; 12 nucleotides align to TRBD2. The V segment lost 0 bases and the J segment 2 bases; nucleotides outside the gene matches: 5. CDR1 is LGHNT and CDR2 is FRNRAP in the germline V gene. CDR3 length: 18 residues. The CDR3 DNA reads as TGTGCTAGTGGTTTGGTACAGACTAGCGGGGGAACCTACAATGAGCAGTTCTTC. Translated, it gives CASGLVQTSGGTYNEQFF.